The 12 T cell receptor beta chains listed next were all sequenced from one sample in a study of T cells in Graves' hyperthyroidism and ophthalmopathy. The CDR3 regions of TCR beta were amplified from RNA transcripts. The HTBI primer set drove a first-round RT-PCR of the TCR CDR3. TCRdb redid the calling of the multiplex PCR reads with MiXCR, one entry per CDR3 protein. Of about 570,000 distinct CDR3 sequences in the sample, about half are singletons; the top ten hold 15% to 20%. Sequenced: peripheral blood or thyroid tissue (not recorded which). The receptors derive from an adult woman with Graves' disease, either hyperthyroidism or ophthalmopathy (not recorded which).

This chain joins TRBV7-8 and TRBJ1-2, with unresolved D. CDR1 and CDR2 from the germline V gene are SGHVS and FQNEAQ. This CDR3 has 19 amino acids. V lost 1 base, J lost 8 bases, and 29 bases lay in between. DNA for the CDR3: TGTGCCAGCAGCTTAGAACGGGATCAGCAACGAATCCTGGAGGTGGGCTACACCTTC. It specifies CASSLERDQQRILEVGYTF.

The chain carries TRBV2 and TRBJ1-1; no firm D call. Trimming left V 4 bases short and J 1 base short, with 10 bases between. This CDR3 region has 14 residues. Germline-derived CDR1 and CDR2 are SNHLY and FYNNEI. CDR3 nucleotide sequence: TGTGCCAGCAGTGTTATCCAAACGAACACTGAAGCTTTCTTT. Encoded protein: CASSVIQTNTEAFF. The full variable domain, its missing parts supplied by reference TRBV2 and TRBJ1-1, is EPEVTQTPSHQVTQMGQEVILRCVPISNHLYFYWYRQILGQKVEFLVSFYNNEISEKSEIFDDQFSVERPDGSNFTLKIRSTKLEDSAMYFCASSVIQTNTEAFFGQGTRLTVV.

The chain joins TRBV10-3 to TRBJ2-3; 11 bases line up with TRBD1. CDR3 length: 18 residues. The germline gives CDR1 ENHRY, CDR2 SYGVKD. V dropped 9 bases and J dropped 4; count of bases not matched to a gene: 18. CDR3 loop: CAISTTPGQGVGSDTQYF. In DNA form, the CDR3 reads TGTGCCATTTCTACGACCCCGGGACAGGGGGTGGGCTCAGATACGCAGTATTTT.

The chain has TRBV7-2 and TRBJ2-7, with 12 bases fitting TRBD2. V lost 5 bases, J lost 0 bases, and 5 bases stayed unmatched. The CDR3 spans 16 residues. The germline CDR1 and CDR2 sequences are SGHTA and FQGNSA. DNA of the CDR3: TGTGCCAGCAGCCAAGGACTAGCGGGGAGCTCCTACGAGCAGTACTTC. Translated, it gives CASSQGLAGSSYEQYF.

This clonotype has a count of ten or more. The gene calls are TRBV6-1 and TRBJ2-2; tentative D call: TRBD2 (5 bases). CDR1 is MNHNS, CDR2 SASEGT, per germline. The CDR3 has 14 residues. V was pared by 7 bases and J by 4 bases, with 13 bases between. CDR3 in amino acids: CASKRVLTTGELFF. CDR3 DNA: TGTGCCAGCAAGAGGGTACTAACCACCGGGGAGCTGTTTTTT.

CDR3: CASSPMTLTGTYGYTF. The CDR3 region has the DNA TGTGCCAGCAGTCCGATGACCCTGACAGGGACCTATGGCTACACCTTC. J is TRBJ1-2 and V is TRBV2, with 7 bases aligning to TRBD1. CDR3 length equals 16 residues. Germline CDR1 is SNHLY and CDR2 is FYNNEI. Trimming cost V 5 bases and J 4 bases; bases outside gene matches: 13.

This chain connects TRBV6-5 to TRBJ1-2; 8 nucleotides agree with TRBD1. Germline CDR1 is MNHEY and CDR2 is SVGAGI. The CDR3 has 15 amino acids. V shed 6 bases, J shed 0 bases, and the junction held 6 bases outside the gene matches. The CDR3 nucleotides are TGTGCCAGCAGCTCCCGGGACAGGTCTAACTATGGCTACACCTTC. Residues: CASSSRDRSNYGYTF.

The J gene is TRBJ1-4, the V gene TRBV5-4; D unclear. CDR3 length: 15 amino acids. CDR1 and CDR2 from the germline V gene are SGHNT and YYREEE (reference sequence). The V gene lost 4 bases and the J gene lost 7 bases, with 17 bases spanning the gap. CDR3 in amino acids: CASSQGGGWGEKLFF. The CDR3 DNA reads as TGTGCCAGCAGCCAAGGTGGCGGGTGGGGTGAAAAACTGTTTTTT. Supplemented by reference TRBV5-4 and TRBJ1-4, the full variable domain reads ETGVTQSPTHLIKTRGQQVTLRCSSQSGHNTVSWYQQALGQGPQFIFQYYREEENGRGNFPPRFSGLQFPNYSSELNVNALELDDSALYLCASSQGGGWGEKLFFGSGTQLSVL.

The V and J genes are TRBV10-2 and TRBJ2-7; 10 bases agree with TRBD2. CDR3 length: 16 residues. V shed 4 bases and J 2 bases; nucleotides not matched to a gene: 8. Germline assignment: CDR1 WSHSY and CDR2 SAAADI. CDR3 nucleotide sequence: TGCGCCAGCAGTGCTACACTAGCGGGAAAAGCCTACGAGCAGTACTTC. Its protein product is CASSATLAGKAYEQYF.

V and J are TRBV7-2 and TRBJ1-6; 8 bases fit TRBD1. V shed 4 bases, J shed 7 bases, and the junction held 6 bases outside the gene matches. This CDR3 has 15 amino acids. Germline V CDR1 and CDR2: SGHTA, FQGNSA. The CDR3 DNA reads TGTGCCAGCAGCTCCGACAGGGGTGGGAATTCACCCCTCCACTTT. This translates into CASSSDRGGNSPLHF.

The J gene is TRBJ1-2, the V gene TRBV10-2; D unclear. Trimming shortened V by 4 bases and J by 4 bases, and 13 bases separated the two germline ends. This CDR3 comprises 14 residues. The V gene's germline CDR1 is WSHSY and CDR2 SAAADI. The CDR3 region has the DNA TGCGCCAGCAGTGGAACCGGGCCTGGCTATGGCTACACCTTC. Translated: CASSGTGPGYGYTF.

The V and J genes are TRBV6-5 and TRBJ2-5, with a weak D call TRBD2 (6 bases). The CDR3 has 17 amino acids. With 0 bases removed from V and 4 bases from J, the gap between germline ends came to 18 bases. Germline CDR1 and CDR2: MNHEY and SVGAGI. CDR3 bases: TGTGCCAGCAGTTACTCTATAGCGGACCCCTTCGGAGAGACCCAGTACTTC. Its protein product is CASSYSIADPFGETQYF.